What follows are 16 T cell receptor beta chains derived from one specimen sequenced in a study of molecular identifiers for immune sequencing clone quantification. Via MiXCR, TCRdb re-called the PCR reads, giving one row per CDR3 protein. The table records about 630,000 distinct CDR3 sequences, roughly 23% of them present only once. Input material: naive CD8+ T cells from blood, with Jurkat cell RNA spiked in. Subset specified: FACS-sorted CD8+CD4-CCR7+CD45RA+ naive T cells. These TCRs come from a human donor in good health. Some libraries in this study had Jurkat cell RNA spiked in.

This clonotype appeared a few times. The chain joins TRBV7-9 to TRBJ2-2; D assignment may be TRBD1 or TRBD2 (5 bases each). Trimming left V 5 bases short and J 1 base short, with 20 bases between. Germline V gene sequence: CDR1 SEHNR, CDR2 FQNEAQ (reference sequence). There are 18 residues in the CDR3. CDR3 residues: CASSPKRGETGNTGELFF. In nucleotides, the CDR3 is TGTGCCAGCAGCCCAAAACGAGGGGAGACCGGGAACACCGGGGAGCTGTTTTTT. Drawing the rest from reference TRBV7-9 and TRBJ2-2, the complete variable domain is DTGVSQNPRHKITKRGQNVTFRCDPISEHNRLYWYRQTLGQGPEFLTYFQNEAQLEKSRLLSDRFSAERPKGSFSTLEIQRTEQGDSAMYLCASSPKRGETGNTGELFFGEGSRLTVL.

This clonotype was seen a few times. The chain combines TRBV18 with TRBJ1-1; no definite D call. This CDR3 is built from 13 residues. Trimming removed 6 bases from V and 4 bases from J, with 12 bases in between. CDR1 and CDR2 (germline): KGHSH, LQKENI. CDR3: CASSRPWGTEAFF. The CDR3, as DNA: TGTGCCAGCTCCCGACCATGGGGCACTGAAGCTTTCTTT.

The chain joins TRBV19 to TRBJ2-7; D gene ambiguous. The germline gives CDR1 LNHDA, CDR2 SQIVND (reference sequence). Trimming pared 9 bases from V and 5 bases from J, leaving 17 bases between. The CDR3 is made up of 13 amino acids. CDR3 sequence: CASPFLTADEQYF. CDR3 nucleotides: TGTGCCAGCCCCTTCTTAACAGCAGACGAGCAGTACTTC.

Note on this clonotype: Being one base from a much bigger clone, this may be a read error. V and J are TRBV7-2 and TRBJ1-2; D is uncertain. The CDR3 spans 13 residues. The V gene lost 3 bases and the J gene lost 6 bases, with 11 bases spanning the gap. Germline CDR1 is SGHTA and CDR2 is FQGNSA. CDR3 sequence: CASSFPGLDGYTF. In DNA, the CDR3 is TGTGCCAGCAGCTTTCCAGGCTTAGATGGCTACACCTTC.

The chain links TRBV11-2 to TRBJ2-5; D uncertain. With 3 bases removed from V and 8 bases from J, the gap between germline ends came to 7 bases. This CDR3 has 11 amino acids. Germline V gene sequence: CDR1 SGHAT, CDR2 FQNNGV. The CDR3 DNA reads as TGTGCCAGCAGCTTTGGAGTAACCCAGTACTTC. Translating it yields CASSFGVTQYF. The whole variable domain, filled in from reference TRBV11-2 and TRBJ2-5, reads EAGVAQSPRYKIIEKRQSVAFWCNPISGHATLYWYQQILGQGPKLLIQFQNNGVVDDSQLPKDRFSAERLKGVDSTLKIQPAKLEDSAVYLCASSFGVTQYFGPGTRLLVL.

Note on this clonotype: A clone one base away is much larger, so this may be a read error. The chain has TRBV10-3 and TRBJ2-7, with a weak D call TRBD1 (6 bases). From germline, CDR1 is ENHRY and CDR2 SYGVKD. The CDR3 contains 14 residues. Written as DNA, the CDR3 is TGTGCCATCGGTGAGTCTGACAGGACCTACGAGCAGTACTTC. Translation gives CAIGESDRTYEQYF.

As regards this clonotype: One end of the junction fails to match germline, which may point to a read error. The genes are TRBV27 and TRBJ2-1; tentatively, D is TRBD2 (6 bases). CDR1 and CDR2 from the germline V gene are MNHEY and SMNVEV (reference sequence). This CDR3 spans 15 amino acids. This chain's CDR3 is CVSSSVAESYNEQFF. DNA of the CDR3: TGTGTCAGCAGTTCGGTAGCGGAATCCTACAATGAGCAGTTCTTC.

In this sample, this clonotype turned up many times. This rearrangement joins TRBV5-8 to TRBJ1-4; no definite D call. Per the germline V gene, CDR1 is SGHTS and CDR2 is YDEGEE. The CDR3 length is 13 residues. With 4 bases removed from V and 5 bases from J, the gap between germline ends came to 9 bases. CDR3 sequence reads: CASSLDGNEKLFF. The DNA for the CDR3 is TGTGCCAGCAGCCTGGACGGGAATGAAAAACTGTTTTTT. Together with reference TRBV5-8 and TRBJ1-4, the CDR3 gives the full variable domain: EAGVTQSPTHLIKTRGQQATLRCSPISGHTSVYWYQQALGLGLQFLLWYDEGEERNRGNFPPRFSGRQFPNYSSELNVNALELEDSALYLCASSLDGNEKLFFGSGTQLSVL.

About this clonotype itself: A much larger clone sits a single nucleotide away, making a read error possible. The gene calls are TRBV4-3 and TRBJ2-1; 9 bases line up with TRBD2. There are 12 residues in the CDR3. Germline CDR1 and CDR2: LGHNA and YSLEER. The V gene end was trimmed by 6 bases and the J gene end by 16 bases; junction bases not matched to a gene: 10. CDR3 sequence: CASSTPGTSSFF. CDR3 sequence (DNA): TGCGCCAGCAGTACTCCCGGGACTAGCTCTTTCTTC.

Note on this clonotype: A much more abundant neighbour one base away suggests this may be a read error. The V and J genes are TRBV4-3 and TRBJ2-2; the D gene is possibly TRBD2 (5 bases). This CDR3 contains 17 residues. CDR1 and CDR2 (germline): LGHNA, YSLEER. The CDR3 reads CASSQDPAGPQTGELVF. The CDR3 DNA reads TGCGCCAGCAGCCAAGATCCAGCCGGGCCCCAGACCGGGGAGCTGGTTTTT.

The rearrangement links TRBV30 to TRBJ2-1; D is unresolved. CDR1 and CDR2 from the germline V gene are GTSNPN and SVGIG (reference sequence). V was clipped by 1 base and J by 9 bases, with 7 bases between them. CDR3 length: 11 amino acids. For the CDR3, the DNA is TGTGCCTGGAGTGCTGGCAGTGAGCAGTTCTTC. Its translation: CAWSAGSEQFF.

This clonotype was observed a few times. The chain has TRBV6-2 or TRBV6-3 and TRBJ1-2; D is possibly TRBD1 (6 bases). The germline V and J ends were trimmed by 5 bases and 4 bases, with 17 bases remaining between them. The CDR3 covers 15 residues. CDR1 and CDR2 (germline): MNHEY, SVGEGT. CDR3 sequence: CASSPYTGGGYGYTF. In DNA form, the CDR3 reads TGTGCCAGCAGTCCGTATACTGGGGGCGGCTATGGCTACACCTTC.

This clonotype was counted many times. V usage is TRBV7-9 and J usage is TRBJ1-1; 7 nucleotides match TRBD1. Germline-derived CDR1 and CDR2 are SEHNR and FQNEAQ (reference sequence). V gave up 5 bases and J gave up 11 bases; unmatched junction bases: 11. CDR3 size: 13 residues. CDR3 sequence: CASSRDRDVYAFF. For the CDR3, the DNA is TGTGCCAGCAGCCGTGACAGGGACGTGTACGCTTTCTTT.

This clonotype showed up just a few times. A single base separates this from a much larger clone, so it may be a read error. V usage is TRBV6-5 and J usage is TRBJ2-7; 7 nucleotides agree with TRBD2. After removal of 2 bases from V and 6 bases from J, the junction contained 1 base not matched to a gene. This CDR3 region has 12 residues. CDR1 is MNHEY, CDR2 SVGAGI, per germline. Here the CDR3 reads CASSYPGGEQYF. In DNA, the CDR3 is TGTGCCAGCAGTTACCCGGGGGGCGAGCAGTACTTC.

The chain uses TRBV29-1 and TRBJ2-1; TRBD2 aligns across 12 bases. The CDR3 consists of 14 residues. The V gene's germline CDR1 is SQVTM and CDR2 ANQGSEA. J gave up 6 bases and V 5 bases, and 5 bases lay outside the gene matches. Here the CDR3 DNA reads TGCAGCGTTTATACTAGCGGGAGGCCCAATGAGCAGTTCTTC. It specifies CSVYTSGRPNEQFF.

This clonotype has at least ten counts. The chain carries TRBV29-1 and TRBJ2-7, with no clear D. Trimming took off 4 bases at V and 2 bases at J, with 9 bases between the two ends. This CDR3 is 12 amino acids long. The germline V gene has CDR1 SQVTM and CDR2 ANQGSEA. The CDR3 is CSVGVAPYEQYF. DNA of the CDR3: TGCAGCGTTGGTGTAGCACCCTACGAGCAGTACTTC.